A single sample gave rise to the 2 T cell receptor beta chains below, sequenced in a study of CD8 T cells in Susac syndrome. With random hexamers, reverse transcription was performed on about 0.45 to 1 ug of RNA. TCRdb re-analysed the immunoSEQ multiplex PCR reads in MiXCR, keeping a single row per CDR3 protein. The data hold roughly 130,000 distinct CDR3 sequences, with about 93% observed a single time. Sequenced sample: CD8+ T cells from PBMCs. The origin of the receptors is a human donor with Susac syndrome.

The rearrangement links TRBV7-8 to TRBJ2-7; 9 bases line up with TRBD1. The CDR3 totals 16 residues. Trimming at V came to 0 bases and at J to 4 bases, leaving 7 bases not matched to a gene. The V gene's germline CDR1 is SGHVS and CDR2 FQNEAQ. As DNA, the CDR3 is TGTGCCAGCAGCTTAGCGGGGACAGGGTTTGGGTACGAGCAGTACTTC. Amino acid sequence: CASSLAGTGFGYEQYF.

V usage is TRBV12-3 or TRBV12-4 and J usage is TRBJ1-2; D possibly corresponds to TRBD1 (6 bases). This CDR3 contains 12 residues. The V and J ends lost 5 bases and 4 bases respectively, with 8 bases between them. The CDR3 region is CASSVTGYGYTF. The CDR3 DNA follows: TGTGCCAGCAGTGTGACAGGCTATGGCTACACCTTC.